This TCR beta chain comes out of a study of identical twins. In the case of this clonotype: Its target is unknown.

A single record per CDR3 protein comes from TCRdb applying MiXCR to the 5' RACE reads. This sample has 700,000 or so distinct CDR3 sequences, with 8% to 9% found just once. This CDR3 contains 18 residues. V lost 1 base to trimming and J lost 1 base, with 14 bases between them. Germline values: CDR1 MGHRA, CDR2 YSYEKL. Study-wide findings and caveats: Partial confounding of zero-insertion analyses by invariant MAIT and iNKT cells was possible.

These data are also associated with another study on yellow fever vaccine responses in identical twins.

The sequenced sample consisted of PBMCs. This TCR derives from a woman aged 18 to 35 in good health. V usage is TRBV4-1 and J usage is TRBJ2-6; either TRBD1 or TRBD2 may supply D (6 bases each). CDR3 coding DNA: TGCGCCAGCAGCCAAGCAGCCCGGGGGCGATCTGGGGCCAACGTCCTGACTTTC. Its protein product is CASSQAARGRSGANVLTF.